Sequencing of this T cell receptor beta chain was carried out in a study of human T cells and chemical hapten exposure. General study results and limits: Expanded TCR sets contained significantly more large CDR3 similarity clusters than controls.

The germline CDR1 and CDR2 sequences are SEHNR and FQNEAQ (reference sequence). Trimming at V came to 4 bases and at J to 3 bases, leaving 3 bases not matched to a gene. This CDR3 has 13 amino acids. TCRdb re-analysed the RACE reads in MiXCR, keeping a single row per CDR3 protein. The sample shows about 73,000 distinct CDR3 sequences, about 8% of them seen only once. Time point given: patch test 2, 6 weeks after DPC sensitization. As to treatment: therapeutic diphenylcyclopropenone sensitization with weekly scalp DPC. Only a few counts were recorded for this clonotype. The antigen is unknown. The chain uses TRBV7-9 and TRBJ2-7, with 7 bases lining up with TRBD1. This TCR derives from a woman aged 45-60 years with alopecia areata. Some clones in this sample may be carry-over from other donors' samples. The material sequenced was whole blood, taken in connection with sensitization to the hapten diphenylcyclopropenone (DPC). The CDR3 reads CASSSGTDYEQYF. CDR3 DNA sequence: TGTGCCAGCAGCTCTGGGACAGACTACGAGCAGTACTTC.